This T cell receptor beta chain emerged from a study of T cell changes during pregnancy in multiple sclerosis. CDR1 and CDR2 (germline): PRHDT, FYEKMQ (reference sequence). The CDR3 contains 12 residues. Trimming left V 6 bases short and J 2 bases short, with 7 bases between. Using immunoSEQ multiplex PCR, the repertoire was profiled, and TCRdb retains in-frame clones only, with some absent. The sample records 40,000 to 60,000 clones, 90% to 95% being singletons. The chain combines TRBV13 with TRBJ1-1; D unclear. This clonotype was sampled from a female donor with multiple sclerosis, enrolled in a pregnancy study. The sequences come from CD8+ T cells from peripheral blood mononuclear cells, collected after pregnancy. The CDR3 protein is CASSLDNTEAFF. The CDR3 DNA sequence: TGTGCCAGCAGTCTAGACAACACTGAAGCTTTCTTT. Filled out from reference TRBV13 and TRBJ1-1, the complete variable domain reads AAGVIQSPRHLIKEKRETATLKCYPIPRHDTVYWYQQGPGQDPQFLISFYEKMQSDKGSIPDRFSAQQFSDYHSELNMSSLELGDSALYFCASSLDNTEAFFGQGTRLTVV.